The clone carrying this TCR beta chain has a count of ten or more. Antigen specificity is unknown. This entry comes from a study of T cells in Graves' hyperthyroidism and ophthalmopathy. Whole-study findings and limits: Among clonotypes expanded in thyroid above 0.001, most were also found in blood.

The ends were cut back, 3 bases at V and 6 bases at J, with 14 bases in the middle. The CDR3 sequence is 14 residues long. CDR1 is MNHEY, CDR2 SMNVEV, per germline (reference sequence). Exclusion of a patient resulted from uncontrolled infection, other autoimmune disease, pregnancy or lactation. Clinical symptoms, serum thyroxine, TRAb, thyroid ultrasound and orbital computed tomography established diagnosis. An approximately 10 ml volume of fresh peripheral blood provided the PBMCs. Amplification yielded TCR beta CDR3 regions, with RNA transcripts as the source. The TCR CDR3 was amplified in a first-round RT-PCR using the HTBI primer set. MiXCR was run by TCRdb on the multiplex PCR reads, yielding one entry per CDR3 protein. The data hold hundreds of thousands of distinct CDR3 sequences, with roughly 17% observed a single time.

The rearrangement joins TRBV27 to TRBJ1-1, with a tentative D call TRBD1 (6 bases). The TCR originated in a young woman with Graves' hyperthyroidism. The sequenced sample consisted of blood. The CDR3 sequence is CASSFLDRTAEAFF. The CDR3 DNA reads TGTGCCAGCAGTTTCTTAGACAGGACAGCTGAAGCTTTCTTT.